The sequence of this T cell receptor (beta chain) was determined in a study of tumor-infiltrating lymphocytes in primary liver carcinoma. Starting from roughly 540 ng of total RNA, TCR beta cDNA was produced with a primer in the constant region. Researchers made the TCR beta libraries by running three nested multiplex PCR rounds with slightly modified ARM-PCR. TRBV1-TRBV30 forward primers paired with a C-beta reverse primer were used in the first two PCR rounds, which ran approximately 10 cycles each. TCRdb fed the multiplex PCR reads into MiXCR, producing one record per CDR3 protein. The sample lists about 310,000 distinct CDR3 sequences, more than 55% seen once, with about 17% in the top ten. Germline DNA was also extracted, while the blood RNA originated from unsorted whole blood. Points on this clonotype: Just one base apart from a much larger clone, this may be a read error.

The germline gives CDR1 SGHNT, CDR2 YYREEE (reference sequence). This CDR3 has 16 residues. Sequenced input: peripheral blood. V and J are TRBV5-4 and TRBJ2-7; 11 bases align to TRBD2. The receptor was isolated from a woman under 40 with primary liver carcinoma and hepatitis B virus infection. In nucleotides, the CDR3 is TGTGCCAGCAGCTTCCTAGCGGGAGGAGGCTCCTACGAGGAGTACTTC. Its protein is CASSFLAGGGSYEEYF. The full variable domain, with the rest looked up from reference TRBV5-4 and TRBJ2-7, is ETGVTQSPTHLIKTRGQQVTLRCSSQSGHNTVSWYQQALGQGPQFIFQYYREEENGRGNFPPRFSGLQFPNYSSELNVNALELDDSALYLCASSFLAGGGSYEEYFGPGTRLTVT.